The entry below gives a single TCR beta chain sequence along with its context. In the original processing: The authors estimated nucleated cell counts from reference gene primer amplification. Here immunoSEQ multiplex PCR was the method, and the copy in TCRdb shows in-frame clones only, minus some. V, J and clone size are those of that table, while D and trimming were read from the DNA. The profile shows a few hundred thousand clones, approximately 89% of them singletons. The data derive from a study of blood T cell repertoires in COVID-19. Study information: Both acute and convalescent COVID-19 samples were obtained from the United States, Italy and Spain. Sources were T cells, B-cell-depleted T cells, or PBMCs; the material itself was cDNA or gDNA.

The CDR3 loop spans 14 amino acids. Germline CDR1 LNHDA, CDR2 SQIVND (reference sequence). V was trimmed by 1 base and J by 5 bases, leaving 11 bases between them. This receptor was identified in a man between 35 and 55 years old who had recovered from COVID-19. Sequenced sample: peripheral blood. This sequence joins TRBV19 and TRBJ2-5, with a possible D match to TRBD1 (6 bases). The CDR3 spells CASSIGQVGETQYF. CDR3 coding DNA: TGTGCCAGTAGTATAGGACAGGTGGGCGAGACCCAGTACTTC.